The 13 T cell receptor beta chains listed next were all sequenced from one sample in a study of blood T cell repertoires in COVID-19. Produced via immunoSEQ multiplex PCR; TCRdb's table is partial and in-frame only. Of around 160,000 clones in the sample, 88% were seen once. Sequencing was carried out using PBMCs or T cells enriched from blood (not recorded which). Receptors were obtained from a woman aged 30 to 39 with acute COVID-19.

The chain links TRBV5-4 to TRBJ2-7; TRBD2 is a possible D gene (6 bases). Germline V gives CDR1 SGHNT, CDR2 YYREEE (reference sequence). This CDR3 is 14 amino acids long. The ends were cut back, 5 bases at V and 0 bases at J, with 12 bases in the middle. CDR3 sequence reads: CASSLTSFSYEQYF. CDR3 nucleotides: TGTGCCAGCAGTTTAACTAGCTTCTCCTACGAGCAGTACTTC.

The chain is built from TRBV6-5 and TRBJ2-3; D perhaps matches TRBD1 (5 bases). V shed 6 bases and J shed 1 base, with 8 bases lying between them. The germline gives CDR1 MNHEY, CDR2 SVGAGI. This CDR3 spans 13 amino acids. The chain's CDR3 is CASRGLRTDTQYF. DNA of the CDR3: TGTGCCAGCAGGGGGCTTCGCACAGATACGCAGTATTTT.

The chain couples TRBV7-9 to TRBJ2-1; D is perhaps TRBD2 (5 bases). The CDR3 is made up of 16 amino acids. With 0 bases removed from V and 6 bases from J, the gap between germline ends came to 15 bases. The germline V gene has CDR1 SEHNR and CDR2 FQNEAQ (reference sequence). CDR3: CASSLARRGNGNEQFF. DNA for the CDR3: TGTGCCAGCAGCTTAGCGCGTCGAGGGAACGGCAATGAGCAGTTCTTC.

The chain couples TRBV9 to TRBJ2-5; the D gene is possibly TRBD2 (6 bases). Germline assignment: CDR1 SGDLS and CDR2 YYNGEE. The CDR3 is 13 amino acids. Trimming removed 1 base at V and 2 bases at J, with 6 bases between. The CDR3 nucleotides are TGTGCCAGCAGCGTACTAGCGCAAGAGACCCAGTACTTC. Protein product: CASSVLAQETQYF. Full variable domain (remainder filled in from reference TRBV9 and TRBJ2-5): DSGVTQTPKHLITATGQRVTLRCSPRSGDLSVYWYQQSLDQGLQFLIQYYNGEERAKGNILERFSAQQFPDLHSELNLSSLELGDSALYFCASSVLAQETQYFGPGTRLLVL.

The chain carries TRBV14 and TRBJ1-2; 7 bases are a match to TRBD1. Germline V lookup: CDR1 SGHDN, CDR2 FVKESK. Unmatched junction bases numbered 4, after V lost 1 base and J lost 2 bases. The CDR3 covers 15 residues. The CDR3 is CASSQVSGGNYGYTF. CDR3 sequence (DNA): TGTGCCAGCAGCCAAGTTTCAGGGGGAAACTATGGCTACACCTTC.

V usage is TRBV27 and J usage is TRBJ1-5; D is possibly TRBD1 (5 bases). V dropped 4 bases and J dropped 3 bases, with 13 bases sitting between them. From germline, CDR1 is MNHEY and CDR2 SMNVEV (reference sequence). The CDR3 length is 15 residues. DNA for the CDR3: TGTGCCAGCAGTTCCCCGGGACTCAACAATCAGCCCCAGCATTTT. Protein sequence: CASSSPGLNNQPQHF.

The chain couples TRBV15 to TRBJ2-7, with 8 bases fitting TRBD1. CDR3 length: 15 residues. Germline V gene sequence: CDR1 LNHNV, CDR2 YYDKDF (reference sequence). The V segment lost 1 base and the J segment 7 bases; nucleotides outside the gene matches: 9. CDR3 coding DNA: TGTGCCACCAGCAGAGGCAGGGGGCGGCTTCGTGAGCAGTACTTC. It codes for CATSRGRGRLREQYF.

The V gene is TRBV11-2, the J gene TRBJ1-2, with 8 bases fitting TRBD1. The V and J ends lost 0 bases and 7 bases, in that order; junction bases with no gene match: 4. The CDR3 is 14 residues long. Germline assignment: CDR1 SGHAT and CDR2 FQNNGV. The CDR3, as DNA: TGTGCCAGCAGCTTAGAGGCAGGGGGCAGTGGCTACACCTTC. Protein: CASSLEAGGSGYTF.

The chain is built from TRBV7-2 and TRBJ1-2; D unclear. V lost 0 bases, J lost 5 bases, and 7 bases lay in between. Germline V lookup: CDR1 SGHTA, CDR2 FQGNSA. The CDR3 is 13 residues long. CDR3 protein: CASSLAPGYGYTF. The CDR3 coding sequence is TGTGCCAGCAGCTTAGCGCCCGGTTATGGCTACACCTTC.

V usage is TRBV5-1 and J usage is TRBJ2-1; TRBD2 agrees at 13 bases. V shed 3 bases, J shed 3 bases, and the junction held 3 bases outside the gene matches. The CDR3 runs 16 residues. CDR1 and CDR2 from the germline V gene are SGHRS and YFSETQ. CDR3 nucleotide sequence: TGCGCCAGCAGCTATGGACTAGCGGGGGTCTACAATGAGCAGTTCTTC. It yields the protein CASSYGLAGVYNEQFF.

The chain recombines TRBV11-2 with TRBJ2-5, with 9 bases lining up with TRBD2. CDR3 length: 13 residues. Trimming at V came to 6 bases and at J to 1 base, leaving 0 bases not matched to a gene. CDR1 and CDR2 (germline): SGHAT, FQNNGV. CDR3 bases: TGTGCCAGCAGGACTAGCGGCCAAGAGACCCAGTACTTC. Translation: CASRTSGQETQYF.

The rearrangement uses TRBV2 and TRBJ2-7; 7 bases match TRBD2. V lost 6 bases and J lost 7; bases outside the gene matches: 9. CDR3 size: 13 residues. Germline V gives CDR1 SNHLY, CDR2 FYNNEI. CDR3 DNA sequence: TGTGCCAGCAGAGGGGACTATTCGGGAGAGCAGTACTTC. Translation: CASRGDYSGEQYF.

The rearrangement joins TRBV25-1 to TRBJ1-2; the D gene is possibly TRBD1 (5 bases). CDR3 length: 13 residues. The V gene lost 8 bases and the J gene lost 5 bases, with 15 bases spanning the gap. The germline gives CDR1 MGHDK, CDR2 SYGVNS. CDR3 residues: CASSAARGYGYTF. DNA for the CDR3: TGTGCCAGCTCTGCAGCCCGGGGGTATGGCTACACCTTC.